This T cell receptor (beta chain) was recovered during a study of breast tumors, draining lymph nodes, adjacent tissues. The study, taken as a whole, reports: Tumor repertoires ranked between lymph nodes and nontumor tissue in diversity, with V and J gene preferences. That most tumor T cells come from lymph nodes remained unproven.

The CDR3 has 12 residues. Trimming stripped 3 bases from V and 2 bases from J, with 4 bases between. Per germline, CDR1 KGHSH and CDR2 LQKENI. TCRdb re-analysed the multiplex PCR reads in MiXCR, keeping a single row per CDR3 protein. The sample carries some 120,000 distinct CDR3 sequences, nearly 20% recorded once. Axillary draining lymph nodes of breast cancer patients supplied the node samples. Notes on this clonotype: Antigen specificity is unknown.

The receptor was derived from a female donor with breast cancer. Some clones in this sample may be carry-over from other donors' samples. Sequencing was performed on axillary lymph node tissue. The chain recombines TRBV18 with TRBJ1-1; D ambiguous. CDR3 protein: CASSPFNTEAFF. The CDR3 region has the DNA TGTGCCAGCTCACCTTTCAACACTGAAGCTTTCTTT.